This record looks at one TCR beta chain sequence and its context. The data belong to a study of CD8 T cells in Susac syndrome. The overall study: Among sequenced Susac syndrome patients, over five had active disease and about 8 were in remission.

Reverse transcription of about 0.45 to 1 ug RNA was carried out with random hexamers. The TCR beta CDR3 was amplified by immunoSEQ multiplex PCR across 54 Vbeta, 13 Jbeta. In TCRdb, the immunoSEQ multiplex PCR reads were re-called with MiXCR into one record per CDR3 protein. The data show roughly 100,000 distinct CDR3 sequences, approximately 94% seen once. Source material: CD8+ T cells from PBMCs. This sequence was found in a human donor with Susac syndrome.

CDR3 sequence: CASSNINGADTQYF. CDR3 DNA sequence: TGCGCCAGCAGCAACATTAACGGGGCAGATACGCAGTATTTT. The rearrangement joins TRBV5-1 to TRBJ2-3; D perhaps matches TRBD2 (5 bases). This CDR3 is built from 14 residues. The germline V and J ends were trimmed by 4 bases and 4 bases, with 13 bases remaining between them. Germline V gene lookup returns CDR1 SGHRS and CDR2 YFSETQ.